This TCR beta chain stems from a study of cytomegalovirus exposure and HLA in healthy donors. Study-wide context: Genotyping showed about 80% of almost 400 donors falling in the Caucasian-associated ancestry cluster. Broader study findings: An analysis was carried out at a later point. It showed that HLA-associated TCR beta chains were more clonally expanded than equally common non-associated chains.

Researchers ran the PCR with 60 Vbeta and 13 Jbeta primers. Assay: immunoSEQ multiplex PCR; the TCRdb copy retains only in-frame clones and omits some. The repertoire shows about 120,000 clones; the top ten hold 3% to 4.5%. As concerns this clone: The antigen is undetermined.

Germline V CDR1 and CDR2: ENHRY, SYGVKD. This CDR3 is 14 amino acids long. Deletions cut 5 bases from V and 4 bases from J, with 12 bases between. The origin of this receptor is a man younger than 35 in good health and CMV-seronegative. The sample comprised PBMCs. The chain employs TRBV10-3 and TRBJ1-3; D is possibly TRBD1 (6 bases). The CDR3 DNA reads as TGTGCCATCAGTTTTCAGGGGAACGGAAACACCATATATTTT. This encodes CAISFQGNGNTIYF.